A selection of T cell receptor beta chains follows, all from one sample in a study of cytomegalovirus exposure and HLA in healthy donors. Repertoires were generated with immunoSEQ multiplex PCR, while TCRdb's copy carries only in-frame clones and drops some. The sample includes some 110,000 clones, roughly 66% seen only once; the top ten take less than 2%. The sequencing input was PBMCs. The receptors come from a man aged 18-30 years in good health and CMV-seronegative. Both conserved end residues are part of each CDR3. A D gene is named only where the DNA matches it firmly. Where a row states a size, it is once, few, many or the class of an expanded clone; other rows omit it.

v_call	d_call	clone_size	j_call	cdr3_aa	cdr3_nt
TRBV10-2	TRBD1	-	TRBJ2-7	CASSWDRGTYEQYF	TGCGCCAGCAGTTGGGACAGGGGCACCTACGAGCAGTACTTC
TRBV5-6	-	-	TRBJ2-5	CASSLLGQGGQETQYF	TGTGCCAGCAGCTTGCTCGGACAGGGAGGGCAAGAGACCCAGTACTTC
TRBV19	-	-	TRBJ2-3	CPSSQFVRGGNTQYF	TGTCCCAGTAGCCAGTTCGTCAGGGGTGGGAATACGCAGTATTTT
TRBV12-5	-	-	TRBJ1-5	CASGRPGQPQHF	TGTGCTAGTGGCCGCCCGGGTCAGCCCCAGCATTTT
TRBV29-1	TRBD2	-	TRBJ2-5	CSVRSGGAMGTQYF	TGCAGCGTTAGGAGCGGGGGGGCCATGGGGACCCAGTACTTC
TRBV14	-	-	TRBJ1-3	CASSQVRGYGNTIYF	TGTGCCAGCAGCCAAGTCAGGGGATATGGGAACACCATATATTTT
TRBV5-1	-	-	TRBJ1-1	CASSSLLATEAFF	TGCGCCAGCAGCTCACTCCTTGCCACTGAAGCTTTCTTT
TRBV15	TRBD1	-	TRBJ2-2	CATRDRGNTGELFF	TGTGCCACCCGGGACAGGGGGAACACCGGGGAGCTGTTTTTT
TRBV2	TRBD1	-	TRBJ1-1	CASRGTGSTEAFF	TGTGCCAGCAGGGGGACAGGGAGCACTGAAGCTTTCTTT
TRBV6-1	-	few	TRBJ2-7	CASTYSAIIYEQYF	TGTGCCAGCACCTATTCCGCAATTATCTACGAGCAGTACTTC
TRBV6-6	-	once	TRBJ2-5	CASSWNRAQETQYF	TGTGCCAGCAGTTGGAACAGGGCGCAAGAGACCCAGTACTTC
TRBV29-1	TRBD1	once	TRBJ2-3	CSVERTGANTDTQYF	TGCAGCGTTGAAAGGACAGGGGCCAACACAGATACGCAGTATTTT
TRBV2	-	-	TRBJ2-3	CASSPGPCAQYF	TGTGCCAGCAGCCCAGGGCCTTGTGCGCAGTATTTT
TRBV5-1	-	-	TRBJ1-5	CASSLGQGRNQPQHF	TGCGCCAGCAGCTTGGGCCAGGGGCGCAATCAGCCCCAGCATTTT
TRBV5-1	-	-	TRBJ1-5	CASRERPSNQPQHF	TGCGCCAGCAGGGAGCGCCCTAGCAATCAGCCCCAGCATTTT
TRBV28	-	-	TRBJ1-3	CASSFGNRLAGNTIYF	TGTGCCAGCAGTTTTGGTAACAGGCTGGCTGGAAACACCATATATTTT
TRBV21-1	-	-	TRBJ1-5	CASSLGRGNQPQHF	TGTGCCAGCAGCCTAGGTCGTGGGAATCAGCCCCAGCATTTT
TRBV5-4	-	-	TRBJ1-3	CASSGGTGSGNTIYF	TGTGCCAGCAGCGGGGGGACTGGCTCTGGAAACACCATATATTTT
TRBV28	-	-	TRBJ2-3	CASISGAGTGADTQYF	TGTGCCAGCATTAGTGGCGCAGGGACGGGAGCAGATACGCAGTATTTT
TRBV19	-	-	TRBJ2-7	CASSKITGYEQYF	TGTGCCAGTAGTAAAATAACAGGCTACGAGCAGTACTTC
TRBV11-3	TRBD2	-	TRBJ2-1	CASSRGGGSSYNEQFF	TGTGCCAGCAGCAGAGGCGGCGGGAGCTCCTACAATGAGCAGTTCTTC
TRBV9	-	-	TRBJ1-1	CASSVGQANTEAFF	TGTGCCAGCAGCGTAGGACAGGCGAACACTGAAGCTTTCTTT
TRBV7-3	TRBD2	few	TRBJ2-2	CASSSSGGATGELFF	TGTGCCAGCAGCAGTAGCGGGGGGGCCACCGGGGAGCTGTTTTTT